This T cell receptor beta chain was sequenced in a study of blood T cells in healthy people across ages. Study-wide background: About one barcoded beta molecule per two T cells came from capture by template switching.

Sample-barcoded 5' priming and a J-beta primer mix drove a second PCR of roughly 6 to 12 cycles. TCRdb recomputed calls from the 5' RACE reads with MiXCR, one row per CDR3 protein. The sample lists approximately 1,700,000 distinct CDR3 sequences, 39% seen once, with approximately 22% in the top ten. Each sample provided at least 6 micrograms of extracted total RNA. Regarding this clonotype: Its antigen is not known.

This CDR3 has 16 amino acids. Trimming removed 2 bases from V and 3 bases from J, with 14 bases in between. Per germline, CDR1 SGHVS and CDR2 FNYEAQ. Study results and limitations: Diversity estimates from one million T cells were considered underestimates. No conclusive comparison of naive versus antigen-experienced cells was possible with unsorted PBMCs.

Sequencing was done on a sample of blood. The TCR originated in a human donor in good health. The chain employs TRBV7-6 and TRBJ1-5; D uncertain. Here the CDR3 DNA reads TGTGCCAGCAGCTTATACCGTCGCCTCGCCAATCAGCCCCAGCATTTT. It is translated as CASSLYRRLANQPQHF.